Below, 20 T cell receptor beta chains from the same sample are listed, as sequenced in a study of T-cell memory formation after mild COVID-19. Each CDR3 protein is one row after TCRdb ran MiXCR on the 5' RACE reads. Of around 130,000 distinct CDR3 sequences in the sample, 11% to 15% are singletons; the top ten hold about 29%. The sequencing sample was made of PBMCs or a T cell subset sorted from them (not recorded which). These receptor sequences come from an adult woman who had mild COVID-19 (a few samples of this study predate the infection). Cell type and time point are not known.

The rearrangement uses TRBV7-8 and TRBJ2-1; a weak D match, TRBD1 (6 bases). The germline V and J ends were trimmed by 3 bases and 8 bases, with 11 bases remaining between them. This CDR3 is 13 amino acids long. The germline CDR1 and CDR2 sequences are SGHVS and FQNEAQ. The CDR3 coding sequence is TGTGCCAGCAGCTTTCTCGAGGGGGATGAGCAGTTCTTC. Residues: CASSFLEGDEQFF.

The V and J genes are TRBV5-6 and TRBJ2-5, with 11 nucleotides matching TRBD2. V gave up 0 bases and J gave up 10 bases; unmatched junction bases: 8. CDR1 is SGHDT, CDR2 YYEEEE, per germline. CDR3 size: 15 residues. The CDR3 DNA reads TGTGCCAGCAGCTTGGAACTAGCGGGGGTCCCTGACCAGTACTTC. As protein: CASSLELAGVPDQYF.

This chain links TRBV4-1 with TRBJ2-1, with 13 bases matching TRBD2. The CDR3 is made up of 16 amino acids. Germline CDR1 reads MGHRA; CDR2 reads YSYEKL. With V trimmed by 1 base and J by 9 bases, 6 bases remained unmatched. The CDR3 loop reads CASSQGLAGGWSEQFF. CDR3 nucleotides: TGCGCCAGCAGCCAAGGACTAGCGGGAGGATGGAGTGAGCAGTTCTTC.

The chain combines TRBV2 with TRBJ2-1; no clear D gene. From germline, CDR1 is SNHLY and CDR2 FYNNEI. V lost 3 bases to trimming and J lost 3 bases, with 6 bases between them. The CDR3 length is 13 residues. CDR3 DNA: TGTGCCAGCAGTGACCAGGTCTACAATGAGCAGTTCTTC. This gives the protein CASSDQVYNEQFF.

The chain employs TRBV12-5 and TRBJ2-3; the D gene is possibly TRBD1 (6 bases). The V end was cut by 0 bases, the J end by 2 bases, with 15 bases between. Germline CDR1 reads LGHNT; CDR2 reads FRNRAP. The CDR3 sequence is 17 residues long. CDR3 region: CASGLVQGPGATDTQYF. Written as DNA, the CDR3 is TGTGCTAGTGGTTTGGTACAAGGGCCAGGGGCCACAGATACGCAGTATTTT.

The chain links TRBV20-1 to TRBJ2-3; D gene ambiguous. Germline V gene sequence: CDR1 DFQATT, CDR2 SNEGSKA (reference sequence). Trimming removed 5 bases from V and 0 bases from J, with 15 bases in between. CDR3 size: 15 residues. The CDR3 protein is CSAAYDPGSTDTQYF. In nucleotides, the CDR3 is TGCAGTGCTGCTTACGACCCGGGTAGCACAGATACGCAGTATTTT.

This clonotype was picked up a small number of times. This rearrangement joins TRBV12-3 or TRBV12-4 to TRBJ1-2; unclear D gene. This CDR3 region has 17 residues. Between the trimmed V and J ends, which lost 6 bases and 2 bases, there was a span of 22 bases. The CDR3 protein is CASSPRTKDRPNYGYTF. The CDR3 coding sequence is TGTGCCAGCAGCCCAAGAACAAAGGACCGCCCGAACTATGGCTACACCTTC.

This clonotype was picked up a small number of times. The J gene is TRBJ1-2, the V gene TRBV3-1; weak D call: TRBD1 (5 bases). With 0 bases removed from V and 2 bases from J, the gap between germline ends came to 10 bases. The CDR3 has 15 residues. Germline values: CDR1 LGHDT, CDR2 YNNKEL (reference sequence). CDR3 nucleotides: TGTGCCAGCAGCCAAGATATGGGACGGAACTATGGCTACACCTTC. This sequence encodes CASSQDMGRNYGYTF.

The chain uses TRBV9 and TRBJ1-2; perhaps TRBD1 as D (5 bases). V lost 4 bases and J 6 bases, leaving 19 bases between the germline ends. The CDR3 sequence is 15 residues long. CDR1 is SGDLS and CDR2 is YYNGEE in the germline V gene. Here the CDR3 reads CASSFSPAARDGYTF. The CDR3 DNA sequence: TGTGCCAGCAGCTTTTCTCCGGCGGCCAGGGATGGCTACACCTTC. The complete variable domain, with remaining parts taken from reference TRBV9 and TRBJ1-2, reads DSGVTQTPKHLITATGQRVTLRCSPRSGDLSVYWYQQSLDQGLQFLIQYYNGEERAKGNILERFSAQQFPDLHSELNLSSLELGDSALYFCASSFSPAARDGYTFGSGTRLTVV.

This clonotype has a handful of counts. The rearrangement joins TRBV4-2 to TRBJ2-3; possible D gene TRBD1, 5 bases. Deletions cut 0 bases from V and 2 bases from J, with 12 bases between. From germline, CDR1 is LGHNA and CDR2 YNFKEQ. The CDR3 extends over 16 amino acids. CDR3 region: CASSQEAGSFTDTQYF. CDR3 in DNA: TGTGCCAGCAGCCAAGAAGCAGGGTCGTTCACAGATACGCAGTATTTT.

This clonotype has just a few counts. This rearrangement joins TRBV27 to TRBJ1-1; 8 bases fit TRBD1. This CDR3 is 13 amino acids long. Looked up from germline, CDR1 is MNHEY and CDR2 is SMNVEV (reference sequence). The J segment lost 8 bases and the V segment lost 3 bases, leaving 5 bases of the junction unmatched. The CDR3 sequence: CASSFTGTGEAFF. CDR3 nucleotide sequence: TGTGCCAGCAGTTTTACCGGGACAGGAGAAGCTTTCTTT.

This clonotype has a handful of counts. This chain uses TRBV6-5 with TRBJ2-3; 10 nucleotides match TRBD2. Trimming removed 0 bases from V and 2 bases from J; junction bases left unmatched: 11. CDR1 MNHEY and CDR2 SVGAGI come from the germline V gene. The CDR3 runs 19 residues. In DNA, the CDR3 is TGTGCCAGCAGTTACTCTCTACTAGCGGGAACGGGAGACACAGATACGCAGTATTTT. This sequence encodes CASSYSLLAGTGDTDTQYF.

This clonotype was seen only a few times. The chain has TRBV7-9 and TRBJ2-3; the match to TRBD1 covers 8 bases. This CDR3 is 15 amino acids long. With 4 bases clipped from V and 4 bases from J, the junction kept 7 bases outside the gene matches. Germline lookup yields CDR1 SEHNR and CDR2 FQNEAQ (reference sequence). The CDR3 DNA sequence: TGTGCCAGCAGCTCGACAGGGGTTGATCCAGATACGCAGTATTTT. Encoded protein: CASSSTGVDPDTQYF.

At least ten counts were recorded for this clonotype. V usage is TRBV29-1 and J usage is TRBJ2-7; D may be TRBD1 (6 bases). The length of the CDR3 is 16 residues. V shed 4 bases and J shed 2 bases, with 21 bases lying between them. Germline assignment: CDR1 SQVTM and CDR2 ANQGSEA. The chain's CDR3 is CSVVRGYRERTYEQYF. In DNA, the CDR3 is TGCAGCGTTGTCCGGGGCTACAGGGAACGCACCTACGAGCAGTACTTC.

This clonotype was counted many times. V and J are TRBV5-1 and TRBJ2-1; D not certain. The germline V gene has CDR1 SGHRS and CDR2 YFSETQ. The length of the CDR3 is 14 residues. Deletions cut 0 bases from V and 3 bases from J, with 7 bases between. Here the CDR3 DNA reads TGCGCCAGCAGCTTGGGATCAGTCTACAATGAGCAGTTCTTC. Its translation: CASSLGSVYNEQFF. The full variable domain, completed using reference TRBV5-1 and TRBJ2-1, is KAGVTQTPRYLIKTRGQQVTLSCSPISGHRSVSWYQQTPGQGLQFLFEYFSETQRNKGNFPGRFSGRQFSNSRSEMNVSTLELGDSALYLCASSLGSVYNEQFFGPGTRLTVL.

V usage is TRBV15 and J usage is TRBJ1-5, with D uncertain. CDR1 is LNHNV, CDR2 YYDKDF, per germline (reference sequence). The CDR3 extends over 13 amino acids. V lost 5 bases and J 3 bases, leaving 8 bases between the germline ends. The CDR3 loop reads CATSLHSNQPQHF. CDR3 DNA: TGTGCCACCAGCCTTCATTCCAATCAGCCCCAGCATTTT.

This clonotype was detected many times. The CDR3 DNA sequence: TGTGCCAGCAGCGTAGTCGGAATGGGCACCGGGGAGCTGTTTTTT. It translates to CASSVVGMGTGELFF. The J gene is TRBJ2-2, the V gene TRBV9, with D unresolved. The CDR3 length is 15 residues. The ends were cut back, 0 bases at V and 4 bases at J, with 10 bases in the middle. CDR1 SGDLS and CDR2 YYNGEE come from the germline V gene.

The rearrangement links TRBV12-3 or TRBV12-4 to TRBJ2-2; D ambiguous. The CDR3 is made up of 14 amino acids. Deletions cut 3 bases from V and 6 bases from J, with 11 bases between. CDR3 coding DNA: TGTGCCAGCAGTTTCTATGAAGCTCCCGGGGAGCTGTTTTTT. Protein: CASSFYEAPGELFF.

This clonotype was recorded many times. The chain is built from TRBV20-1 and TRBJ1-5; D uncertain. CDR3 length: 14 residues. Germline CDR1 is DFQATT and CDR2 is SNEGSKA (reference sequence). V shed 4 bases and J shed 4 bases, with 14 bases lying between them. The CDR3 DNA is TGCAGTGCTACAGACGGCAGAGAAAATCAGCCCCAGCATTTT. This sequence encodes CSATDGRENQPQHF.

This clonotype was observed a few times. The J gene is TRBJ2-3, the V gene TRBV7-2; D possibly corresponds to TRBD2 (5 bases). The CDR3 extends over 15 amino acids. From germline, CDR1 is SGHTA and CDR2 FQGNSA. V dropped 3 bases and J dropped 9 bases, with 19 bases sitting between them. Here the CDR3 reads CASSFASGTGETQYF. The CDR3 DNA is TGTGCCAGCAGCTTTGCCAGCGGCACCGGGGAGACGCAGTATTTT.